This T cell receptor (beta chain) was recovered during a study of CD8 T cells in ankylosing spondylitis. Scientists made TCR beta libraries using quantitative 5'-RACE with molecular barcodes. TCRdb reanalysed the 5' RACE reads using MiXCR and keeps one entry per CDR3 protein. The profile covers some 30,000 distinct CDR3 sequences, with approximately 15% appearing a single time and about a third taken by the ten largest. The trim removed 7 bases at V and 5 bases at J, leaving 7 bases unmatched. The CDR3 has 13 amino acids. Looked up from germline, CDR1 is SQVTM and CDR2 is ANQGSEA. Sample: blood. The chain recombines TRBV29-1 with TRBJ1-4; TRBD1 matches 7 bases. The sequence came from a male donor with ankylosing spondylitis or in good health (not recorded which). CDR3 in amino acids: CSATGVTNEKLFF. In nucleotides, the CDR3 is TGCAGCGCCACAGGGGTGACGAATGAAAAACTGTTTTTT.